The next 22 T cell receptor beta chains were all read from a single sample in a study of glioma-infiltrating T cells after dendritic cell vaccination (dated by TCRdb to 2016 to 2017). The library was made by the immunoSEQ multiplex PCR assay. TCRdb holds this immuneACCESS table with in-frame rearrangements only. Some clones are missing; in checked studies, unresolved V genes explain under half, and the rest has no known cause. The sample table holds more than 100,000 clones, of which 80% to 90% were seen once. Jointly, the top ten make up approximately 12% of the sample. The sequenced sample was blood, obtained before dendritic cell vaccination. The source of these receptors is a human donor with glioblastoma.

This clone was detected once. The V call is TRBV11-3, the J call TRBJ2-3, with 9 nucleotides matching TRBD2. The V gene end was trimmed by 9 bases and the J gene end by 1 base; junction bases not matched to a gene: 8. This CDR3 has 15 residues. Germline CDR1 and CDR2: SGHNT and YENEEA. The CDR3 spells CASGGGGAGTDTQYF. CDR3 in DNA: TGTGCCAGTGGCGGCGGGGGGGCTGGCACAGATACGCAGTATTTT.

This clone has only a few counts. This rearrangement joins TRBV11-3 to TRBJ1-2; D remains ambiguous. CDR1 is SGHNT, CDR2 YENEEA, per germline. This CDR3 is built from 17 residues. Deletions cut 0 bases from V and 2 bases from J, with 16 bases between. CDR3 coding DNA: TGTGCCAGCAGCTTAGAGGGTCTACCACAGTCCAACTATGGCTACACCTTC. It is translated as CASSLEGLPQSNYGYTF.

The chain links TRBV9 to TRBJ2-3; D is uncertain. The CDR3 is 15 residues long. CDR1 is SGDLS, CDR2 YYNGEE, per germline. The V and J ends lost 4 bases and 0 bases respectively, with 12 bases between them. Here the CDR3 reads CASSPRLGSTDTQYF. The CDR3 nucleotides read TGTGCCAGCAGCCCGCGACTCGGAAGCACAGATACGCAGTATTTT. Together with reference TRBV9 and TRBJ2-3, the CDR3 gives the full variable domain: DSGVTQTPKHLITATGQRVTLRCSPRSGDLSVYWYQQSLDQGLQFLIQYYNGEERAKGNILERFSAQQFPDLHSELNLSSLELGDSALYFCASSPRLGSTDTQYFGPGTRLTVL.

This chain links TRBV7-9 with TRBJ2-1; D remains unclear. The V gene's germline CDR1 is SEHNR and CDR2 FQNEAQ (reference sequence). The CDR3 loop spans 12 amino acids. V lost 4 bases and J 7 bases, leaving 8 bases between the germline ends. The chain's CDR3 is CASSSSWNEQFF. CDR3 DNA sequence: TGTGCCAGCAGCTCAAGCTGGAATGAGCAGTTCTTC. Variable domain in full (rest from reference TRBV7-9 and TRBJ2-1): DTGVSQNPRHKITKRGQNVTFRCDPISEHNRLYWYRQTLGQGPEFLTYFQNEAQLEKSRLLSDRFSAERPKGSFSTLEIQRTEQGDSAMYLCASSSSWNEQFFGPGTRLTVL.

This clone appeared a single time. The gene calls are TRBV30 and TRBJ1-2; 7 bases map to TRBD1. CDR1 is GTSNPN, CDR2 SVGIG, per germline (reference sequence). This CDR3 comprises 13 residues. After removal of 4 bases from V and 5 bases from J, the junction contained 7 bases not matched to a gene. Here the CDR3 reads CAWMEGAWYGYTF. The CDR3 DNA reads TGTGCCTGGATGGAGGGGGCATGGTATGGCTACACCTTC.

This clone has a single count. The chain uses TRBV29-1 and TRBJ2-5; 10 bases agree with TRBD2. The CDR3 consists of 14 residues. Germline V lookup: CDR1 SQVTM, CDR2 ANQGSEA. V trimming: 4 bases; J trimming: 5 bases; junction bases outside the gene matches: 7. This chain's CDR3 is CSVGSSGGSETQYF. The CDR3 DNA reads TGCAGCGTTGGGTCTAGCGGGGGAAGTGAGACCCAGTACTTC.

V usage is TRBV4-2 and J usage is TRBJ1-3; no clear D. Germline V gives CDR1 LGHNA, CDR2 YNFKEQ. The CDR3 extends over 15 amino acids. Trimming removed 0 bases from V and 0 bases from J, with 6 bases in between. This CDR3 reads CASSQDRRSGNTIYF. The DNA for the CDR3 is TGTGCCAGCAGCCAAGACAGGCGCTCTGGAAACACCATATATTTT.

The chain recombines TRBV27 with TRBJ1-2, with TRBD1 matching over 10 bases. The CDR3 contains 15 residues. Germline V CDR1 and CDR2: MNHEY, SMNVEV (reference sequence). The V segment lost 5 bases and the J segment 5 bases; nucleotides outside the gene matches: 8. The CDR3 loop is CASSTRTGGSYGYTF. The CDR3 DNA follows: TGTGCCAGCAGTACTAGGACAGGGGGGTCATATGGCTACACCTTC.

This rearrangement joins TRBV15 to TRBJ1-5; 7 bases align to TRBD1. Germline-derived CDR1 and CDR2 are LNHNV and YYDKDF (reference sequence). V shed 6 bases and J 4 bases; nucleotides not matched to a gene: 3. The CDR3 loop spans 13 amino acids. CDR3 loop: CATRQGLNQPQHF. As DNA, the CDR3 is TGTGCCACCAGACAGGGGCTTAATCAGCCCCAGCATTTT.

Worth noting for this clone: Its ends do not fully match the called genes, so a read error is possible. The chain uses TRBV9 and TRBJ2-3; a weak D match, TRBD1 (5 bases). Germline V gene data show CDR1 as SGDLS and CDR2 as YYNGEE. The CDR3 length is 11 residues. The CDR3 region is CASSVDGAVHF. The CDR3 DNA reads as TGTGCCAGCAGCGTAGATGGGGCGGTGCATTTT.

This rearrangement joins TRBV6-5 to TRBJ1-2; the D gene is possibly TRBD1 (5 bases). Germline V gene sequence: CDR1 MNHEY, CDR2 SVGAGI. This CDR3 comprises 11 residues. V dropped 10 bases and J dropped 6 bases, with 12 bases sitting between them. The CDR3 here is CATVWGDGYTF. The CDR3 DNA follows: TGTGCCACCGTTTGGGGGGATGGCTACACCTTC.

V and J are TRBV5-1 and TRBJ2-5, with D tentatively TRBD1 (6 bases). The end of the DNA fits TRBJ2-7 better, so the J call may be wrong. The CDR3 length is 17 residues. The germline V gene encodes CDR1 SGHRS and CDR2 YFSETQ. CDR3 protein: CASSLAPLGEGEYEQYF. The CDR3 nucleotides read TGCGCCAGCAGCTTGGCCCCGTTAGGTGAGGGGGAGTACGAGCAGTACTTC.

The V call is TRBV30, the J call TRBJ2-7; maybe TRBD1 (6 bases). There are 13 residues in the CDR3. The V end was cut by 2 bases, the J end by 6 bases, with 14 bases between. The germline V gene has CDR1 GTSNPN and CDR2 SVGIG (reference sequence). The CDR3, as DNA: TGTGCCTGGAGTTTTGGACAGTGGGGCGAGCAGTACTTC. This codes for CAWSFGQWGEQYF.

The chain links TRBV5-1 to TRBJ2-3; D is perhaps TRBD2 (5 bases). The CDR3 has 15 residues. Per germline, CDR1 SGHRS and CDR2 YFSETQ. The germline V and J ends were trimmed by 1 base and 5 bases, with 14 bases remaining between them. This CDR3 reads CASSLITMEVDTQYF. Written as DNA, the CDR3 is TGCGCCAGCAGCTTGATTACCATGGAGGTAGATACGCAGTATTTT. The variable domain in full, completed from reference TRBV5-1 and TRBJ2-3, reads KAGVTQTPRYLIKTRGQQVTLSCSPISGHRSVSWYQQTPGQGLQFLFEYFSETQRNKGNFPGRFSGRQFSNSRSEMNVSTLELGDSALYLCASSLITMEVDTQYFGPGTRLTVL.

The rearrangement links TRBV29-1 to TRBJ1-1; D is possibly TRBD1 (6 bases). From germline, CDR1 is SQVTM and CDR2 ANQGSEA. Trimming removed 3 bases from V and 4 bases from J, with 18 bases in between. The CDR3 loop spans 15 amino acids. The DNA for the CDR3 is TGCAGCGTTGAGAACAGGGTTTCTGTGGGCACTGAAGCTTTCTTT. Its protein product is CSVENRVSVGTEAFF. Full variable domain (missing parts from reference TRBV29-1 and TRBJ1-1): SAVISQKPSRDICQRGTSLTIQCQVDSQVTMMFWYRQQPGQSLTLIATANQGSEATYESGFVIDKFPISRPNLTFSTLTVSNMSPEDSSIYLCSVENRVSVGTEAFFGQGTRLTVV.

This chain joins TRBV7-2 and TRBJ1-5; D is unresolved. V lost 2 bases and J lost 6, with 8 bases in between. CDR3 length: 13 amino acids. Per germline, CDR1 SGHTA and CDR2 FQGNSA. In DNA, the CDR3 is TGTGCCAGCAGCTTACGGGAAGGTCAGCCCCAGCATTTT. Amino acids: CASSLREGQPQHF.

The genes are TRBV9 and TRBJ2-6; 12 positions match TRBD2. The CDR3 spans 16 residues. Losses at the gene ends were 3 bases for V and 4 bases for J; bases not matched to a gene: 2. Germline V CDR1 and CDR2: SGDLS, YYNGEE. CDR3 coding DNA: TGTGCCAGCAGCGGGACTAGCGGGGCAGGGGCCAACGTCCTGACTTTC. It encodes CASSGTSGAGANVLTF.

J is TRBJ2-5 and V is TRBV7-2; D is uncertain. There are 12 residues in the CDR3. V was cut by 5 bases and J by 12 bases, with 16 bases left in between. Germline V gives CDR1 SGHTA, CDR2 FQGNSA. CDR3 in amino acids: CASSPIPLEKYF. The CDR3 DNA reads TGTGCCAGCAGCCCGATCCCCCTAGAAAAGTACTTC.

This chain connects TRBV30 to TRBJ1-4; D possibly corresponds to TRBD1 (6 bases). Germline lookup yields CDR1 GTSNPN and CDR2 SVGIG (reference sequence). This CDR3 is built from 18 residues. Trimming removed 3 bases at V and 3 bases at J, with 23 bases between. The CDR3 DNA reads as TGTGCCTGGAGCCGTAAGGCTACAGGGACCCCAGCTAATGAAAAACTGTTTTTT. Protein product: CAWSRKATGTPANEKLFF.

This sequence joins TRBV5-6 and TRBJ1-2; perhaps TRBD1 as D (6 bases). V was shortened by 0 bases and J by 6 bases, with 12 bases between the two germline ends. The CDR3 runs to 14 residues. Germline V gene data show CDR1 as SGHDT and CDR2 as YYEEEE. The CDR3 sequence is CASSLDRGAHGYTF. In nucleotides, the CDR3 is TGTGCCAGCAGCTTGGACCGGGGGGCGCATGGCTACACCTTC.

CDR3 nucleotide sequence: TGTGCCTGGAACAGGGATAACTACGAGCAGTACTTC. Translating it yields CAWNRDNYEQYF. This chain joins TRBV30 and TRBJ2-7, with a possible D match to TRBD1 (6 bases). This CDR3 comprises 12 residues. V lost 4 bases, J lost 3 bases, and 10 bases lay in between. From germline, CDR1 is GTSNPN and CDR2 SVGIG (reference sequence).

This sequence joins TRBV11-2 and TRBJ1-2, with a tentative D call TRBD1 (5 bases). The CDR3 covers 18 residues. The germline V gene has CDR1 SGHAT and CDR2 FQNNGV. The V end was cut by 5 bases, the J end by 0 bases, with 22 bases between. The CDR3, as DNA: TGTGCCAGCAGCGTCTGGGGCCAGCAAAGATCAACTAACTATGGCTACACCTTC. Translated, it gives CASSVWGQQRSTNYGYTF.